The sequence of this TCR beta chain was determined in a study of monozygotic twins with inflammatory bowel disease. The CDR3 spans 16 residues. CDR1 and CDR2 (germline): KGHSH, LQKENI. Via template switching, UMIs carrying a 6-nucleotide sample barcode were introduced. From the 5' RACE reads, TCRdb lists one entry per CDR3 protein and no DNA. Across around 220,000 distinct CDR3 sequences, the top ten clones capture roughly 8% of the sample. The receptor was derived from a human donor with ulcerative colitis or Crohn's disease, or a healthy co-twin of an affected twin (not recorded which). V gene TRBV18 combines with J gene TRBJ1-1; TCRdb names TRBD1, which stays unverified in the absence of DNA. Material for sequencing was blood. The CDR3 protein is CASSPPNRQGNTEAFF.